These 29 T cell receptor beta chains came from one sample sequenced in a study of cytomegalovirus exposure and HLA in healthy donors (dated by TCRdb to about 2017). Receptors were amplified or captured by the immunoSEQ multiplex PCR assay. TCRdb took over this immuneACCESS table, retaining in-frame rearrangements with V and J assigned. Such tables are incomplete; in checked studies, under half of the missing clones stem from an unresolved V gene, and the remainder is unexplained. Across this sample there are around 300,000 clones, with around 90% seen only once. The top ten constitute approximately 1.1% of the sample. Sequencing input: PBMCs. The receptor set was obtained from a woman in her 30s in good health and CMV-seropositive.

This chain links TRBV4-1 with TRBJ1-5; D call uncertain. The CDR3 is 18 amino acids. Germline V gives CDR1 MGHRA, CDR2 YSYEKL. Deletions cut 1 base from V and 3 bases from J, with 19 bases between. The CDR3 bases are TGCGCCAGCAGCCAAGTTGGGCAAACATTGGTTAACAATCAGCCCCAGCATTTT. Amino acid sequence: CASSQVGQTLVNNQPQHF.

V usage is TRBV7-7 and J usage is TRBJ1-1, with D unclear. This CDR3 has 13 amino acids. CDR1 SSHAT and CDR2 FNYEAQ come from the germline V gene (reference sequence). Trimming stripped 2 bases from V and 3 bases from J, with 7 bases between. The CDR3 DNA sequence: TGTGCCAGCAGCTTAACGGGGTACACTGAAGCTTTCTTT. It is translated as CASSLTGYTEAFF.

The CDR3 nucleotides are TGTGCCAGCGCCTCCGAAGCGGGAGAAGTCACCGGGGAGCTGTTTTTT. Encoded protein: CASASEAGEVTGELFF. The rearrangement links TRBV25-1 to TRBJ2-2; 8 bases agree with TRBD2. The CDR3 covers 16 residues. After removal of 8 bases from V and 4 bases from J, the junction contained 12 bases not matched to a gene. The germline V gene encodes CDR1 MGHDK and CDR2 SYGVNS.

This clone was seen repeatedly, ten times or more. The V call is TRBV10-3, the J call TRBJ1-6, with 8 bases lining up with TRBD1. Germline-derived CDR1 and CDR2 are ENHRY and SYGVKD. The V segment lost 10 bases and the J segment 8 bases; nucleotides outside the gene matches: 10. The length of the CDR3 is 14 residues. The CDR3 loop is CATSPGGADSPLHF. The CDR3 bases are TGTGCCACCTCTCCAGGGGGCGCGGATTCACCCCTCCACTTT.

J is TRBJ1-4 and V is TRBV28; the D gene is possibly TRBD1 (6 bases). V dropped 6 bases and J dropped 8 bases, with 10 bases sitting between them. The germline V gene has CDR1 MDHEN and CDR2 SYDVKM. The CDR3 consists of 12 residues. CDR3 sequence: CASRNDREKLFF. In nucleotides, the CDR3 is TGTGCCAGCAGAAACGACAGGGAAAAACTGTTTTTT.

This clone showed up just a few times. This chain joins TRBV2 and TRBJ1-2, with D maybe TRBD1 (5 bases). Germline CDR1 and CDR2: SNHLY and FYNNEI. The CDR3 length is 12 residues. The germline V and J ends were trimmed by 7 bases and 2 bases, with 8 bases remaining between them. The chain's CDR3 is CASTRQNYGYTF. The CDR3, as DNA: TGTGCCAGCACGAGACAGAACTATGGCTACACCTTC.

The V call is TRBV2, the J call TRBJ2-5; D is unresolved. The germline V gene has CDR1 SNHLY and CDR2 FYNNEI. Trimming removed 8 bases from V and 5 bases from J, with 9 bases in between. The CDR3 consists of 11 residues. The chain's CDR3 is CASDLPETQYF. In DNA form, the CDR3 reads TGTGCCAGCGACCTTCCTGAGACCCAGTACTTC.

Written as DNA, the CDR3 is TGTGCCAGCAGCTTACGGAGTCGTGGGTTCTCCACAGATACGCAGTATTTT. Its protein product is CASSLRSRGFSTDTQYF. The chain is built from TRBV11-2 and TRBJ2-3; D is uncertain. The CDR3 consists of 17 residues. The V gene's germline CDR1 is SGHAT and CDR2 FQNNGV. Between the trimmed V and J ends, which lost 2 bases and 2 bases, there was a span of 17 bases. Using reference TRBV11-2 and TRBJ2-3 for the parts outside the CDR3, the full variable domain is EAGVAQSPRYKIIEKRQSVAFWCNPISGHATLYWYQQILGQGPKLLIQFQNNGVVDDSQLPKDRFSAERLKGVDSTLKIQPAKLEDSAVYLCASSLRSRGFSTDTQYFGPGTRLTVL.

CDR3 protein: CASSFWRGSAGEQYF. CDR3 coding DNA: TGTGCCAGCAGTTTCTGGCGGGGGTCCGCCGGGGAGCAGTACTTC. V gene TRBV27 combines with J gene TRBJ2-7, with 7 bases identical to TRBD2. CDR3 length equals 15 residues. Trimming took 3 bases from V and 7 from J; bases not matched to a gene: 12. CDR1 and CDR2 (germline): MNHEY, SMNVEV (reference sequence).

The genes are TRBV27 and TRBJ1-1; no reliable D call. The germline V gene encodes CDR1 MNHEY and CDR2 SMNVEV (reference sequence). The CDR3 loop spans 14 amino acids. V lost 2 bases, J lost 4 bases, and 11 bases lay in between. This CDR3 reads CASSLGPASTEAFF. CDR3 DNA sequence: TGTGCCAGCAGTTTAGGTCCTGCTTCCACTGAAGCTTTCTTT.

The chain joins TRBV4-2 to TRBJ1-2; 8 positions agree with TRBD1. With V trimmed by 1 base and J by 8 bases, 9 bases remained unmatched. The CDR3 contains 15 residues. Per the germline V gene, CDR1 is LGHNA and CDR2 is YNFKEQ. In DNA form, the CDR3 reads TGTGCCAGCAGCCAAGGGACAGGGTCGGCGGAAGGCTACACCTTC. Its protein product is CASSQGTGSAEGYTF.

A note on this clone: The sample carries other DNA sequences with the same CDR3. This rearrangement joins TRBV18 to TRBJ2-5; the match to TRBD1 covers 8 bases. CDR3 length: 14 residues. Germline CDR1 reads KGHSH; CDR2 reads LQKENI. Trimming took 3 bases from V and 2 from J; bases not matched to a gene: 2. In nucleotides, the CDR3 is TGTGCCAGCTCACCCGGGACAGGACAAGAGACCCAGTACTTC. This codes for CASSPGTGQETQYF.

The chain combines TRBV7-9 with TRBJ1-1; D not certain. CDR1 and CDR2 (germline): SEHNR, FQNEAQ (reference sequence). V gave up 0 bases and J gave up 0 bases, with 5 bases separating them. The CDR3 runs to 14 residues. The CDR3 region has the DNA TGTGCCAGCAGCTTAGCGGAGATGAACACTGAAGCTTTCTTT. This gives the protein CASSLAEMNTEAFF.

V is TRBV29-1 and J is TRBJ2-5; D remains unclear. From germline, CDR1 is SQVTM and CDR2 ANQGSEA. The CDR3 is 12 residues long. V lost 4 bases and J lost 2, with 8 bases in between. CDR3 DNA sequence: TGCAGCGTTGGGTCAGGTCAAGAGACCCAGTACTTC. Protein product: CSVGSGQETQYF.

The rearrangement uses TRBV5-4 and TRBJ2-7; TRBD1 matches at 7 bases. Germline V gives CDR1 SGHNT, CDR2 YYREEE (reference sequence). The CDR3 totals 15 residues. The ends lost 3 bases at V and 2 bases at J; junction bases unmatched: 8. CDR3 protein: CASSWQGQNTYEQYF. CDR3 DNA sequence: TGTGCCAGCAGCTGGCAGGGACAGAATACCTACGAGCAGTACTTC.

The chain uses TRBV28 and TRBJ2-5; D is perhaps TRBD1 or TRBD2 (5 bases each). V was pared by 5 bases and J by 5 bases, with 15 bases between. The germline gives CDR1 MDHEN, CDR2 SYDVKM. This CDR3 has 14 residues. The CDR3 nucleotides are TGTGCCAGCAGTGGGGACCCGAGAGGGGAGACCCAGTACTTC. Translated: CASSGDPRGETQYF.

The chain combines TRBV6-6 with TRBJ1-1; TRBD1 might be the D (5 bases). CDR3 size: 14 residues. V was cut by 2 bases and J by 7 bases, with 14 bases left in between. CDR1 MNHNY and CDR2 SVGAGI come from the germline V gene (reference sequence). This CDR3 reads CASSYPRAGIEAFF. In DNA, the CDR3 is TGTGCCAGCAGTTACCCCAGGGCGGGGATTGAAGCTTTCTTT.

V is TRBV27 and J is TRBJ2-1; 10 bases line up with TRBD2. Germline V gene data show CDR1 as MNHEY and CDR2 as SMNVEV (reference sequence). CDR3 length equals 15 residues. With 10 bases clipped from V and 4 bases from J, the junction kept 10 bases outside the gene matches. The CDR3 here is CAIGPSGRPYNEQFF. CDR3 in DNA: TGTGCCATCGGCCCTAGCGGGAGACCTTACAATGAGCAGTTCTTC.

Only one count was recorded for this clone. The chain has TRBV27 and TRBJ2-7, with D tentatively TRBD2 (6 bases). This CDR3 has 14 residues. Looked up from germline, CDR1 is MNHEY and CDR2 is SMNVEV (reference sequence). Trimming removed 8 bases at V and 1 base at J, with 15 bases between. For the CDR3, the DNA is TGTGCCAGCCAAGTGGCGGGGCCTTCCTACGAGCAGTACTTC. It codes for CASQVAGPSYEQYF.

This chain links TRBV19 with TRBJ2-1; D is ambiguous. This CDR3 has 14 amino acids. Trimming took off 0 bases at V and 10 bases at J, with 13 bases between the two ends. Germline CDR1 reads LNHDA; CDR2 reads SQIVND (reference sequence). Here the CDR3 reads CASSIDLVAVEQFF. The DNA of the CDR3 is TGTGCCAGTAGTATAGATCTAGTAGCCGTCGAGCAGTTCTTC.

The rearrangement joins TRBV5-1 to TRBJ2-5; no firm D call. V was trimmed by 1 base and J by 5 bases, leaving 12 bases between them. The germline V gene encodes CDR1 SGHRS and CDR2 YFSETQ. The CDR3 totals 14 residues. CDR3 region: CASSLFWGQETQYF. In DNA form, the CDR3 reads TGCGCCAGCAGCTTGTTTTGGGGTCAGGAGACCCAGTACTTC.

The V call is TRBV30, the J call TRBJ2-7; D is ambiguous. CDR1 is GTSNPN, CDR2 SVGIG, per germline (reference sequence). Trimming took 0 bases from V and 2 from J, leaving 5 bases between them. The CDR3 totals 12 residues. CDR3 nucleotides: TGTGCCTGGAGTGTACTCCCCTACGAGCAGTACTTC. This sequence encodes CAWSVLPYEQYF.

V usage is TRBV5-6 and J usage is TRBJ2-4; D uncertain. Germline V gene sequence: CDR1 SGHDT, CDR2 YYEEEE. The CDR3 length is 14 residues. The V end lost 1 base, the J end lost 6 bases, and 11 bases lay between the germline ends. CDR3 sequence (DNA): TGTGCCAGCAGCTTGAGGACCCCGGTAAACATTCAGTACTTC. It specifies CASSLRTPVNIQYF. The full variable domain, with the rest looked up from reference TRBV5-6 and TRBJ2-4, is DAGVTQSPTHLIKTRGQQVTLRCSPKSGHDTVSWYQQALGQGPQFIFQYYEEEERQRGNFPDRFSGHQFPNYSSELNVNALLLGDSALYLCASSLRTPVNIQYFGAGTRLSVL.

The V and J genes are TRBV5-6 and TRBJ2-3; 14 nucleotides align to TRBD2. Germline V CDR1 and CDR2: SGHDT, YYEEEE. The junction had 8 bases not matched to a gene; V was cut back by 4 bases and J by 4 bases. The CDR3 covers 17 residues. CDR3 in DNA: TGTGCCAGCAGCCAGGGACTAGCGGGAGTATGGGCAGATACGCAGTATTTT. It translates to CASSQGLAGVWADTQYF.

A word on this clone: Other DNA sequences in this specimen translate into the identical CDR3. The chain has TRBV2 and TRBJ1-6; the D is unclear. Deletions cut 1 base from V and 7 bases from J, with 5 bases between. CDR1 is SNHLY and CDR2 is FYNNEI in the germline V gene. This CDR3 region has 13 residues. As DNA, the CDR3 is TGTGCCAGCAGTGAAGAGGTAAATTCACCCCTCCACTTT. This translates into CASSEEVNSPLHF.

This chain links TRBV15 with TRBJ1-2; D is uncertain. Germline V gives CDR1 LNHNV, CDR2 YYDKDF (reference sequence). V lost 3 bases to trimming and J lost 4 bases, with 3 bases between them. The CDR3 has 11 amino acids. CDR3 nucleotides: TGTGCCACCAGCAGTCCCTATGGCTACACCTTC. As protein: CATSSPYGYTF.

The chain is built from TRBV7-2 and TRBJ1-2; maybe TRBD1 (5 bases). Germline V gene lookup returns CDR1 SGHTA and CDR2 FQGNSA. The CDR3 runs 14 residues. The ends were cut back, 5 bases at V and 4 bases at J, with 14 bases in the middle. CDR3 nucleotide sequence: TGTGCCAGCAGCCACGGGTTGGGGGGCTATGGCTACACCTTC. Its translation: CASSHGLGGYGYTF.

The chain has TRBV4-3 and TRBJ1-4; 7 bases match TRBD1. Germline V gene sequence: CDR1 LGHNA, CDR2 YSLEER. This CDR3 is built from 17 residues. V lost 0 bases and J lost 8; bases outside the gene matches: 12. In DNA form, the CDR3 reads TGCGCCAGCAGCCAAGATGCCCCCGGACAGGACTTGGAAAAACTGTTTTTT. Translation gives CASSQDAPGQDLEKLFF.

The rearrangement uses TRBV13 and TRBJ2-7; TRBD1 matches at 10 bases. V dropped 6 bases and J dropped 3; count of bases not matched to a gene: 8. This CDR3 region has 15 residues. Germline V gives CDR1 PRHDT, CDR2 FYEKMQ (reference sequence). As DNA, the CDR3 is TGTGCCAGCAGTTCCCAGGGACAGGGGTACTACGAGCAGTACTTC. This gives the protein CASSSQGQGYYEQYF.